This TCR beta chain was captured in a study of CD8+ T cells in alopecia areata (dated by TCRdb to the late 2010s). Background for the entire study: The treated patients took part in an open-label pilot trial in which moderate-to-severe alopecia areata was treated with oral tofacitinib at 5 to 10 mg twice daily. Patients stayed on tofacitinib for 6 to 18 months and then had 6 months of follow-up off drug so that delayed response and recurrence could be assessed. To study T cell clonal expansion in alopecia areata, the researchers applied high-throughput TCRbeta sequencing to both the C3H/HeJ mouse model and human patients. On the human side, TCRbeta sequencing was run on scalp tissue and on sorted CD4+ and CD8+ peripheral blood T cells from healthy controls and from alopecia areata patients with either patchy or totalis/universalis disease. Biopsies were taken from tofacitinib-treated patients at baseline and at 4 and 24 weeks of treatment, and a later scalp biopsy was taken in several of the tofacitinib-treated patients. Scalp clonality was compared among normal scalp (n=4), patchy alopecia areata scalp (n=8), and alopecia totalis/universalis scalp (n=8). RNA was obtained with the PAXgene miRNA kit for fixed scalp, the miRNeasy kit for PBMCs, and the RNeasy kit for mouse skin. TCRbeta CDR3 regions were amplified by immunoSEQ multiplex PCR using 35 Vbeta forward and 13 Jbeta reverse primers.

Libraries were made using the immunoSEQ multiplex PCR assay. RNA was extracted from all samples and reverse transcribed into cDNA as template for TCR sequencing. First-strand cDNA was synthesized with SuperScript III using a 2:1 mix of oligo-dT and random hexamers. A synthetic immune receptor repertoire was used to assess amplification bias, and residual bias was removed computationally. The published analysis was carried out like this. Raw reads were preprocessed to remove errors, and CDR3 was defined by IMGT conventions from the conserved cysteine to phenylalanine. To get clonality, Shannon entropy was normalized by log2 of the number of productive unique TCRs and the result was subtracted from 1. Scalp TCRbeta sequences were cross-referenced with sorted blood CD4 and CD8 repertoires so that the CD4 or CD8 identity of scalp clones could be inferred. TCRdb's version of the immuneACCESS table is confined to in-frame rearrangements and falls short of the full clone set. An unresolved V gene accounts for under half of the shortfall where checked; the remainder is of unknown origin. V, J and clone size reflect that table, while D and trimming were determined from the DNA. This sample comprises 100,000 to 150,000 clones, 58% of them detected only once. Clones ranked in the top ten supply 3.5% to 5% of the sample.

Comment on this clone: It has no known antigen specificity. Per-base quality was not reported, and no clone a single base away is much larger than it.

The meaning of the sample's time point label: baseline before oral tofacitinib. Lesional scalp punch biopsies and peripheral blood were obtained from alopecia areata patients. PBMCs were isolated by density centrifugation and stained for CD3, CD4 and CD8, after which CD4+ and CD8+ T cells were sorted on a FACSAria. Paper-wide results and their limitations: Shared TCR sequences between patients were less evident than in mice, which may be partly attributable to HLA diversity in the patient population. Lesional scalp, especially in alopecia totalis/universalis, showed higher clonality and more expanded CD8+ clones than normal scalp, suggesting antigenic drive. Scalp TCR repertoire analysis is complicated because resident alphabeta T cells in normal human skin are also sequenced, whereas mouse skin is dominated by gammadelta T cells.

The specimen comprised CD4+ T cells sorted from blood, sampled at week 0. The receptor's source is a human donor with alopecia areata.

The DNA is TGTGCCAGCAGCTTAGGGGGGTACCAAGAGACCCAGTACTTC. Its translation is CASSLGGYQETQYF. In this chain, TRBV11-2 is recombined with TRBJ2-5; the D segment is perhaps TRBD1 or TRBD2, each sharing 5 matched bases. V lost 1 base and J lost 0 bases; the stretch between them is 6 bases long. The CDR3 measures 14 amino acids from cysteine to phenylalanine. Only the CDR3 portion is preserved as DNA: 42 bases, with reading frame beginning at the first base. CDR1 and CDR2 are drawn from the germline V gene: SGHAT, FQNNGV.